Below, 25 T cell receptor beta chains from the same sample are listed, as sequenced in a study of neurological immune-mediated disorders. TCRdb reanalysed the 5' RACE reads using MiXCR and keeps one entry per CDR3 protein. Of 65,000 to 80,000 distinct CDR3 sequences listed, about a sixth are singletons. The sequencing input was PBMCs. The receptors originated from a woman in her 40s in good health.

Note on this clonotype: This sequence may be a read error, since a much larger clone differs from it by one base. The CDR3 nucleotides are TGCAGCGGGGGACAGGGTGGGGACAATGAAGCTTTCTTT. This codes for CSGGQGGDNEAFF. The chain has TRBV29-1 and TRBJ1-1, with TRBD1 identical over 9 bases. Germline CDR1 SQVTM, CDR2 ANQGSEA. With V trimmed by 7 bases and J by 7 bases, 10 bases remained unmatched. The CDR3 totals 13 residues.

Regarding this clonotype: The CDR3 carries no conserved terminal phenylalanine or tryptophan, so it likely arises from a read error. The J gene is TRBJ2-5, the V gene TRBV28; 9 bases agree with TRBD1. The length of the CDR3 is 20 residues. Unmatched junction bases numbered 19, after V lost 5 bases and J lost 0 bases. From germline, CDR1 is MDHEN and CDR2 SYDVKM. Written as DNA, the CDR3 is TGTGCCAGCAGTCTAGGAGTTGGACAGGGGATGGTCTATTACCAAGAGACCCAGTACTAC. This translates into CASSLGVGQGMVYYQETQYY.

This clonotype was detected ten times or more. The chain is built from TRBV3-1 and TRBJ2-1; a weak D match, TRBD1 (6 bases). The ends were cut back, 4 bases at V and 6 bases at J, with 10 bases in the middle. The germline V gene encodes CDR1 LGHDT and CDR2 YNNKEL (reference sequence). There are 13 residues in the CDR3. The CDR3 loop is CASSRLGGNEQFF. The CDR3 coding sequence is TGTGCCAGCAGCCGCCTAGGGGGCAATGAGCAGTTCTTC.

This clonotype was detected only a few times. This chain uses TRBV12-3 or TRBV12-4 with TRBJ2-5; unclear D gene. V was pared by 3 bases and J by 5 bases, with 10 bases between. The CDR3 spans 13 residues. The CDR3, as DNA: TGTGCCAGCAGTTTTGCCATGGGGGAGACCCAGTACTTC. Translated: CASSFAMGETQYF.

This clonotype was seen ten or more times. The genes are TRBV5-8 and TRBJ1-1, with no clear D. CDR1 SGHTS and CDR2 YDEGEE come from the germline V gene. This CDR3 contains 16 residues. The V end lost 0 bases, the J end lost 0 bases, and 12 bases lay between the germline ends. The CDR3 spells CASSLAQESMNTEAFF. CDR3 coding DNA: TGTGCCAGCAGCTTGGCTCAGGAATCGATGAACACTGAAGCTTTCTTT.

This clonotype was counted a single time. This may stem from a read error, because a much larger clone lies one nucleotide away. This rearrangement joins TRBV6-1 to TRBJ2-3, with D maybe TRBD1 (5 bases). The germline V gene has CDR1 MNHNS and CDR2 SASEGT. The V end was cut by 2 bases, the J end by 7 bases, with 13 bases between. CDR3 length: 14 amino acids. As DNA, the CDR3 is TGTGCCAGCAGTGAAAGGGGTGTTTCATATACGCAGTATTTT. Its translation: CASSERGVSYTQYF.

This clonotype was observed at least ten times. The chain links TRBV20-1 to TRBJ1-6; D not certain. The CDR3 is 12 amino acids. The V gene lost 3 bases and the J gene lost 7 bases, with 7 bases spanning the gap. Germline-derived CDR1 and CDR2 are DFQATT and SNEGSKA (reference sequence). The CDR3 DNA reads TGCAGTGCTAGCTGGGAAAATTCACCCCTCCACTTT. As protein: CSASWENSPLHF.

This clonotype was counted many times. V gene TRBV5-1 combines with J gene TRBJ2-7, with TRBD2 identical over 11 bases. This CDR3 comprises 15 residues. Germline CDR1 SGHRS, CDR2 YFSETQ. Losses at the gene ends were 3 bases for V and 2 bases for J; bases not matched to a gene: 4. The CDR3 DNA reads TGCGCCAGCAGCTCGCAACTAGCGGGGGCCTACGAGCAGTACTTC. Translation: CASSSQLAGAYEQYF.

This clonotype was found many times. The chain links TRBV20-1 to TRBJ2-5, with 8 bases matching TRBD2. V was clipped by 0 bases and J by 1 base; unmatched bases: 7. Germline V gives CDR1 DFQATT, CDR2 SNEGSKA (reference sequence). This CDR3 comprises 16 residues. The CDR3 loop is CSARDLAGGRQETQYF. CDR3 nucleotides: TGCAGTGCTAGAGATCTCGCGGGGGGTCGCCAAGAGACCCAGTACTTC.

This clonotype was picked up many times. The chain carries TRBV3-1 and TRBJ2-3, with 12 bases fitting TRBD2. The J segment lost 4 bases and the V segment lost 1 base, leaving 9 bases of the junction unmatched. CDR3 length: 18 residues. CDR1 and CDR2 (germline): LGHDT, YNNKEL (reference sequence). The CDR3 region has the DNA TGTGCCAGCAGCCAAGCCACTAGCGGGGGGACTTTCGCAGATACGCAGTATTTT. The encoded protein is CASSQATSGGTFADTQYF.

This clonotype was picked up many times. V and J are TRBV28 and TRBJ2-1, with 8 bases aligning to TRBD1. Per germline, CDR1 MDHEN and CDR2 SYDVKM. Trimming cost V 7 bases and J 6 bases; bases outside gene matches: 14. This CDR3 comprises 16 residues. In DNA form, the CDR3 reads TGTGCCAGCACTTTTAACCCAGGGGGCAGGACCAATGAGCAGTTCTTC. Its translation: CASTFNPGGRTNEQFF.

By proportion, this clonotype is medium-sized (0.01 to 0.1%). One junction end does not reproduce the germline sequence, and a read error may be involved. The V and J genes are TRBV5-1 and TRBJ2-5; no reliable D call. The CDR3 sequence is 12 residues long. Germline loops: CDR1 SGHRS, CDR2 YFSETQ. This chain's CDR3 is CASSLGQETQYF. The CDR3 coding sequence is TGTGCCAGCAGCTTGGGGCAAGAGACCCAGTACTTC. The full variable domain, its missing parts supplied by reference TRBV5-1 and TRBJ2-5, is KAGVTQTPRYLIKTRGQQVTLSCSPISGHRSVSWYQQTPGQGLQFLFEYFSETQRNKGNFPGRFSGRQFSNSRSEMNVSTLELGDSALYLCASSLGQETQYFGPGTRLLVL.

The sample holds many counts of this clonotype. CDR3 region: CASSLRDRADGELFF. CDR3 sequence (DNA): TGTGCCAGCAGTTTAAGGGACAGGGCGGACGGGGAGCTGTTTTTT. V is TRBV28 and J is TRBJ2-2; 9 bases map to TRBD1. This CDR3 is 15 amino acids long. The V and J ends lost 2 bases and 7 bases, in that order; junction bases with no gene match: 5. The germline CDR1 and CDR2 sequences are MDHEN and SYDVKM.

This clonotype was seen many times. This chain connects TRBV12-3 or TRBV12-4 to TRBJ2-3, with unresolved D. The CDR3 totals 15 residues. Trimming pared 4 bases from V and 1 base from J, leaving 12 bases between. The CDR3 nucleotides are TGTGCCAGCAGTTCGGTTCTAAGCGGCACAGATACGCAGTATTTT. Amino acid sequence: CASSSVLSGTDTQYF.

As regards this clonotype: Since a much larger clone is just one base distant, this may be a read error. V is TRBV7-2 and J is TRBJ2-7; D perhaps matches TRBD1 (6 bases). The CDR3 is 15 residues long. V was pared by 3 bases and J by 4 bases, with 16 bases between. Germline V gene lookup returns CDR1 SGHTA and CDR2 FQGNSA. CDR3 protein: CASSFRPGARYEQYF. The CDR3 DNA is TGTGCCAGCAGCTTTCGACCAGGGGCGAGGTACGAGCAGTACTTC.

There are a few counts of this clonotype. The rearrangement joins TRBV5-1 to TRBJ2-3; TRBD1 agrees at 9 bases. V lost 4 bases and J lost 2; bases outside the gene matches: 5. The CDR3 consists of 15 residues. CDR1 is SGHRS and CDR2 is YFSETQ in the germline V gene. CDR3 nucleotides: TGCGCCAGCAGCCGCGACAGGGGGGACACAGATACGCAGTATTTT. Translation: CASSRDRGDTDTQYF.

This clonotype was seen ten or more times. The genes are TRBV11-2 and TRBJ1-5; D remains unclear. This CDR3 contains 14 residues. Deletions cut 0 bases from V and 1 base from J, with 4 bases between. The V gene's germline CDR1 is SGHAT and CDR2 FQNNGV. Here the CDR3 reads CASSLEASNQPQHF. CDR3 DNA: TGTGCCAGCAGCTTAGAAGCGAGCAATCAGCCCCAGCATTTT.

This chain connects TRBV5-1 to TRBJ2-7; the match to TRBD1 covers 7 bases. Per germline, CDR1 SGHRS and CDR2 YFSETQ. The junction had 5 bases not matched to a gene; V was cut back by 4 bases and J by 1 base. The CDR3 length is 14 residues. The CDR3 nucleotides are TGCGCCAGCAGCAGAACAGGGGATTCCTACGAGCAGTACTTC. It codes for CASSRTGDSYEQYF.

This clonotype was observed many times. The CDR3 loop reads CATHGPAGDTQYF. The CDR3 DNA reads as TGTGCCACGCATGGCCCAGCGGGAGATACGCAGTATTTT. The rearrangement joins TRBV12-3 or TRBV12-4 to TRBJ2-3; possible D gene TRBD2, 6 bases. Trimming took 10 bases from V and 5 from J, leaving 16 bases between them. The CDR3 totals 13 residues.

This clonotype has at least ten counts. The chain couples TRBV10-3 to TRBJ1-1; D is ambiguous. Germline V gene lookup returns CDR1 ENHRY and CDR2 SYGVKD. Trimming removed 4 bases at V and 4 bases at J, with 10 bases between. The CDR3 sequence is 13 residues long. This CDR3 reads CAISVVGSTEAFF. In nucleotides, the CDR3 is TGTGCCATCAGTGTAGTAGGAAGCACTGAAGCTTTCTTT.

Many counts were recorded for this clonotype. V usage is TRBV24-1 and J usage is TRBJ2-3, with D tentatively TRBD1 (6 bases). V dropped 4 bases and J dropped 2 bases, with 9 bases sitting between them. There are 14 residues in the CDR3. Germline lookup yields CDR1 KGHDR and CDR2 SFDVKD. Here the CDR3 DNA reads TGTGCCACCAGTGACAGGGGCCTCACAGATACGCAGTATTTT. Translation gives CATSDRGLTDTQYF.

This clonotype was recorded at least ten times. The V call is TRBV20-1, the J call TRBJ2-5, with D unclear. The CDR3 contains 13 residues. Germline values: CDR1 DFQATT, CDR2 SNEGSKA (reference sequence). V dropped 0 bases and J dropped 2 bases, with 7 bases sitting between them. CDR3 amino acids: CSARDPEQETQYF. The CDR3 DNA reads TGCAGTGCTAGAGACCCGGAGCAAGAGACCCAGTACTTC.

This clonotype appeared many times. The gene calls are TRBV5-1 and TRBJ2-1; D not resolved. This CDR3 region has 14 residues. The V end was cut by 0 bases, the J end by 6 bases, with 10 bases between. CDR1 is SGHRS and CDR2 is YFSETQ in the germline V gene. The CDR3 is CASSLANNANEQFF. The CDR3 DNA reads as TGCGCCAGCAGCTTGGCCAATAATGCCAATGAGCAGTTCTTC.

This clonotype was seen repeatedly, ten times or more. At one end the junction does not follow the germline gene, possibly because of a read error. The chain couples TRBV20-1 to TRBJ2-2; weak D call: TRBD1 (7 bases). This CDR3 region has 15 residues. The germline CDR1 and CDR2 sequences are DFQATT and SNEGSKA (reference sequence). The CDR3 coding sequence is TGCAGTGCTAGAGATGGCAGGGGGGCCTACGGGAAGCTGTTTTTT. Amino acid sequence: CSARDGRGAYGKLFF.

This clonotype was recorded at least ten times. In DNA form, the CDR3 reads TGCAGCGGTACATTAGCGGGGATCAAAAACATTCAGTACTTC. This translates into CSGTLAGIKNIQYF. The V gene is TRBV20-1, the J gene TRBJ2-4; 8 nucleotides align to TRBD2. Germline CDR1 and CDR2: DFQATT and SNEGSKA (reference sequence). CDR3 length: 14 amino acids.